The 21 T cell receptor beta chains reported below all come from one sample, sequenced in a study of cytomegalovirus exposure and HLA in healthy donors. The data were produced by immunoSEQ multiplex PCR, yet TCRdb's version contains in-frame clones alone and is incomplete. This sample carries 110,000 to 150,000 clones, approximately 91% of them seen once, and the ten largest clones take around 0.7%. The sequenced material came from PBMCs. Receptors were obtained from a man aged 18 to 29 in good health and CMV-seronegative.

The CDR3 DNA follows: TGTGCCAGCACCCCGGACAGGTACGCCGCCGCCATATATTTT. It yields the protein CASTPDRYAAAIYF. The rearrangement uses TRBV6-1 and TRBJ1-3, with 7 positions matching TRBD1. The V and J ends lost 7 bases and 11 bases, in that order; junction bases with no gene match: 14. Germline CDR1 is MNHNS and CDR2 is SASEGT. This CDR3 comprises 14 residues.

The chain combines TRBV7-9 with TRBJ1-1; possible D gene TRBD1, 6 bases. From germline, CDR1 is SEHNR and CDR2 FQNEAQ (reference sequence). Trimming stripped 5 bases from V and 1 base from J, with 14 bases between. The CDR3 runs 15 residues. The CDR3, as DNA: TGTGCCAGCAGCCCCCCGGTGACAGGGAACACTGAAGCTTTCTTT. It translates to CASSPPVTGNTEAFF. The full variable domain, with the rest looked up from reference TRBV7-9 and TRBJ1-1, is DTGVSQNPRHKITKRGQNVTFRCDPISEHNRLYWYRQTLGQGPEFLTYFQNEAQLEKSRLLSDRFSAERPKGSFSTLEIQRTEQGDSAMYLCASSPPVTGNTEAFFGQGTRLTVV.

This CDR3 is CASSYSGQHNQPQHF. CDR3 bases: TGTGCCAGCAGTTACTCCGGACAGCACAATCAGCCCCAGCATTTT. This chain joins TRBV6-5 and TRBJ1-5; D is perhaps TRBD1 (6 bases). The V and J ends lost 0 bases and 3 bases respectively, with 9 bases between them. The CDR3 spans 15 residues. The germline gives CDR1 MNHEY, CDR2 SVGAGI.

This chain links TRBV27 with TRBJ2-7; D gene uncertain. Germline V CDR1 and CDR2: MNHEY, SMNVEV (reference sequence). The CDR3 is made up of 15 amino acids. V was pared by 3 bases and J by 2 bases, with 14 bases between. CDR3 sequence (DNA): TGTGCCAGCAGTTTGCAAGCCCCCTCTACCTACGAGCAGTACTTC. Its protein is CASSLQAPSTYEQYF.

The rearrangement uses TRBV27 and TRBJ2-7; 10 nucleotides align to TRBD2. This CDR3 region has 14 residues. V lost 5 bases to trimming and J lost 5 bases; unmatched junction nucleotides: 6. Germline values: CDR1 MNHEY, CDR2 SMNVEV (reference sequence). CDR3: CASSRLAGANEQYV. In DNA, the CDR3 is TGTGCCAGCAGTCGTCTAGCGGGAGCCAACGAGCAGTACGTC.

The chain joins TRBV9 to TRBJ2-2, with D hard to call. The CDR3 totals 14 residues. Trimming removed 3 bases at V and 2 bases at J, with 8 bases between. Germline-derived CDR1 and CDR2 are SGDLS and YYNGEE. The DNA for the CDR3 is TGTGCCAGCAGCGCCACAGTTAACACCGGGGAGCTGTTTTTT. It is translated as CASSATVNTGELFF. Combining the CDR3 with reference TRBV9 and TRBJ2-2 gives the whole variable domain DSGVTQTPKHLITATGQRVTLRCSPRSGDLSVYWYQQSLDQGLQFLIQYYNGEERAKGNILERFSAQQFPDLHSELNLSSLELGDSALYFCASSATVNTGELFFGEGSRLTVL.

This chain connects TRBV2 to TRBJ1-1; no reliable D call. The V gene lost 7 bases and the J gene lost 7 bases, with 13 bases spanning the gap. This CDR3 has 12 residues. Germline values: CDR1 SNHLY, CDR2 FYNNEI. CDR3 in amino acids: CASIMSYHEAFF. The CDR3 DNA is TGTGCCAGCATTATGAGTTACCATGAAGCTTTCTTT.

The chain joins TRBV2 to TRBJ2-2, with TRBD2 as a possible D gene (6 bases). The germline gives CDR1 SNHLY, CDR2 FYNNEI. Trimming stripped 3 bases from V and 7 bases from J, with 24 bases between. This CDR3 contains 18 residues. CDR3 in DNA: TGTGCCAGCAGTGACCTACAGGAGGGGCGGGCACCGGTCGGGGAGCTGTTTTTT. This translates into CASSDLQEGRAPVGELFF. Combining the CDR3 with reference TRBV2 and TRBJ2-2 gives the whole variable domain EPEVTQTPSHQVTQMGQEVILRCVPISNHLYFYWYRQILGQKVEFLVSFYNNEISEKSEIFDDQFSVERPDGSNFTLKIRSTKLEDSAMYFCASSDLQEGRAPVGELFFGEGSRLTVL.

The rearrangement uses TRBV5-6 and TRBJ2-5, with TRBD2 matching 11 bases. The CDR3 contains 15 residues. Germline V gene lookup returns CDR1 SGHDT and CDR2 YYEEEE. V dropped 1 base and J dropped 5; count of bases not matched to a gene: 4. CDR3 protein: CASSLTSGSFETQYF. The CDR3, as DNA: TGTGCCAGCAGCTTGACTAGCGGGAGTTTTGAGACCCAGTACTTC.

This rearrangement joins TRBV2 to TRBJ2-3; 11 bases map to TRBD2. The CDR3 consists of 16 residues. Germline V gene lookup returns CDR1 SNHLY and CDR2 FYNNEI. The V gene end was trimmed by 7 bases and the J gene end by 0 bases; junction bases not matched to a gene: 6. The CDR3 here is CASTLGLAASTDTQYF. Here the CDR3 DNA reads TGTGCCAGCACCTTGGGACTAGCGGCTAGCACAGATACGCAGTATTTT.

The V call is TRBV19, the J call TRBJ2-7; 10 nucleotides align to TRBD1. CDR3 length equals 14 residues. Trimming cost V 3 bases and J 7 bases; bases outside gene matches: 6. The germline V gene has CDR1 LNHDA and CDR2 SQIVND (reference sequence). This chain's CDR3 is CASSMTTGGREQYF. The CDR3 DNA sequence: TGTGCCAGTAGTATGACGACAGGGGGCCGTGAGCAGTACTTC.

The CDR3 region is CASSQTGFEQYF. The CDR3 DNA sequence: TGTGCCAGCAGTCAGACAGGGTTCGAGCAGTACTTC. V gene TRBV25-1 combines with J gene TRBJ2-7; 7 nucleotides agree with TRBD1. The CDR3 loop spans 12 amino acids. Germline CDR1 reads MGHDK; CDR2 reads SYGVNS. Germline trimming cut 5 bases from V and 6 bases from J; bases unmatched to any gene: 4.

CDR3 residues: CASSPGLAGGFGGQTQYF. DNA for the CDR3: TGTGCCAGCAGCCCCGGACTAGCGGGGGGATTTGGCGGGCAGACCCAGTACTTC. The V gene is TRBV5-4, the J gene TRBJ2-5; 14 nucleotides match TRBD2. J was trimmed by 6 bases and V by 4 bases; bases with no gene match: 14. The CDR3 contains 18 residues. Germline CDR1 SGHNT, CDR2 YYREEE (reference sequence).

The V gene is TRBV5-4, the J gene TRBJ2-1, with 8 bases that match TRBD1. This CDR3 has 15 residues. Trimming took 0 bases from V and 5 from J; bases not matched to a gene: 4. Germline CDR1 is SGHNT and CDR2 is YYREEE (reference sequence). CDR3 in amino acids: CASSLVQGANNEQFF. The CDR3 DNA is TGTGCCAGCAGCTTGGTTCAGGGGGCAAACAATGAGCAGTTCTTC.

This clone has a single count. This same CDR3 is encoded by further DNA sequences in the sample. The chain couples TRBV5-1 to TRBJ1-2; 9 bases map to TRBD1. V was clipped by 4 bases and J by 4 bases; unmatched bases: 5. The CDR3 has 14 amino acids. Looked up from germline, CDR1 is SGHRS and CDR2 is YFSETQ. The CDR3 here is CASSLGQGSYGYTF. The CDR3 DNA follows: TGCGCCAGCAGCCTCGGACAGGGGAGCTATGGCTACACCTTC.

This clone has just a few counts. The chain has TRBV7-6 and TRBJ2-5; D not certain. V was pared by 3 bases and J by 3 bases, with 8 bases between. The CDR3 runs 13 residues. Germline CDR1 is SGHVS and CDR2 is FNYEAQ. Written as DNA, the CDR3 is TGTGCCAGCAGCTTGGGCAGTAAAGAGACCCAGTACTTC. Residues: CASSLGSKETQYF. Full variable domain (missing parts from reference TRBV7-6 and TRBJ2-5): GAGVSQSPRYKVTKRGQDVALRCDPISGHVSLYWYRQALGQGPEFLTYFNYEAQQDKSGLPNDRFSAERPEGSISTLTIQRTEQRDSAMYRCASSLGSKETQYFGPGTRLLVL.

The chain has TRBV4-3 and TRBJ2-7, with D tentatively TRBD2 (6 bases). The V gene lost 0 bases and the J gene lost 4 bases, with 13 bases spanning the gap. The germline gives CDR1 LGHNA, CDR2 YSLEER. CDR3 length: 15 amino acids. The CDR3 DNA reads TGCGCCAGCAGCCAAGAGTTTGCGGGGCCTTACGAGCAGTACGTC. Amino acids: CASSQEFAGPYEQYV.

V is TRBV5-4 and J is TRBJ1-1; 8 bases are a match to TRBD1. The germline V gene has CDR1 SGHNT and CDR2 YYREEE (reference sequence). CDR3 length: 18 residues. V was clipped by 0 bases and J by 1 base; unmatched bases: 11. CDR3 DNA sequence: TGTGCCAGCAGCTTGGGCCTAGCAGGGGGCGATACGAACACTGAAGCTTTCTTT. The encoded protein is CASSLGLAGGDTNTEAFF.

This chain joins TRBV19 and TRBJ1-5; D unclear. Germline V gene data show CDR1 as LNHDA and CDR2 as SQIVND (reference sequence). V lost 10 bases to trimming and J lost 2 bases, with 15 bases between them. The CDR3 loop spans 14 amino acids. CDR3 nucleotides: TGTGCCACTCAGAAGACCCAGGGCAATCAGCCCCAGCATTTT. Translating it yields CATQKTQGNQPQHF.

The rearrangement joins TRBV5-4 to TRBJ2-5; TRBD2 matches 8 bases. Germline V gives CDR1 SGHNT, CDR2 YYREEE (reference sequence). V dropped 3 bases and J dropped 3; count of bases not matched to a gene: 7. This CDR3 region has 15 residues. The CDR3 nucleotides read TGTGCCAGCAGCTCCGCTGGGCGGGGGGAAGAGACCCAGTACTTC. Protein product: CASSSAGRGEETQYF.

This chain links TRBV7-8 with TRBJ1-2; D is possibly TRBD1 (6 bases). Germline values: CDR1 SGHVS, CDR2 FQNEAQ. With 5 bases removed from V and 5 bases from J, the gap between germline ends came to 9 bases. The CDR3 runs 12 residues. The DNA of the CDR3 is TGTGCCAGCAGCCCCGGACAGTATGGCTACACCTTC. The encoded protein is CASSPGQYGYTF.